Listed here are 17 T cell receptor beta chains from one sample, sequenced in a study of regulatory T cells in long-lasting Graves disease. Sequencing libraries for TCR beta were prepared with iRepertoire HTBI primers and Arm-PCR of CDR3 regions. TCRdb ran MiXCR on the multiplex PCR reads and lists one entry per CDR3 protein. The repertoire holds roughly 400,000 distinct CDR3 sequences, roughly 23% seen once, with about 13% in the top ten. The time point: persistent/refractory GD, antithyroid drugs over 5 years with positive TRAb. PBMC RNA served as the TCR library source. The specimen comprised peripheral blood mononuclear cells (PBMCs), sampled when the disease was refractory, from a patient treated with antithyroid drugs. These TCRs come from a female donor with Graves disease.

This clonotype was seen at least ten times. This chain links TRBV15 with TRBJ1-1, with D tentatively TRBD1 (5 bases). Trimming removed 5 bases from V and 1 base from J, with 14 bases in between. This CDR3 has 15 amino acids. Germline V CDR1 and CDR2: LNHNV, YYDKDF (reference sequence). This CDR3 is CATSRQRGRNTEAFF. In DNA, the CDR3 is TGTGCCACCAGCCGACAAAGGGGAAGGAACACTGAAGCTTTCTTT.

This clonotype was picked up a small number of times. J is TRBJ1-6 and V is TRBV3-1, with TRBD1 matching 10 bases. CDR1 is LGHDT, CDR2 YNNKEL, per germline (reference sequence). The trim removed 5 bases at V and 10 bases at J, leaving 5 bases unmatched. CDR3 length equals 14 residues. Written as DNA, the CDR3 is TGTGCCAGCAGCTACCGGGACAGGGGATCACCCCTCCACTTT. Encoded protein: CASSYRDRGSPLHF.

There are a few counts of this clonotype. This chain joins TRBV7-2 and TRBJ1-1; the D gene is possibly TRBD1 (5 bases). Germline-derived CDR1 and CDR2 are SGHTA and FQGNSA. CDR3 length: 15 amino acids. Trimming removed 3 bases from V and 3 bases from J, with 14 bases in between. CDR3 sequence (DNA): TGTGCCAGCAGCTTGGCAGGGACTTCTTACACTGAAGCTTTCTTT. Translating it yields CASSLAGTSYTEAFF.

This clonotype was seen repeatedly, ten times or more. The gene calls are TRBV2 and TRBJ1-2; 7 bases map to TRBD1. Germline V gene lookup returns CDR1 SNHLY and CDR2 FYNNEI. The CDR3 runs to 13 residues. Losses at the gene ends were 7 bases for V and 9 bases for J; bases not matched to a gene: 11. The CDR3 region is CASTGTDSLSYTF. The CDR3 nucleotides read TGTGCCAGCACCGGGACAGATTCATTAAGCTACACCTTC. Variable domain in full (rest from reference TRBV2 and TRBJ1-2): EPEVTQTPSHQVTQMGQEVILRCVPISNHLYFYWYRQILGQKVEFLVSFYNNEISEKSEIFDDQFSVERPDGSNFTLKIRSTKLEDSAMYFCASTGTDSLSYTFGSGTRLTVV.

Written as DNA, the CDR3 is TGTGCCAGCAGTTACTGGGGCAATCAGCCCCAGCATTTT. Encoded protein: CASSYWGNQPQHF. The genes are TRBV6-2 or TRBV6-3 and TRBJ1-5; no clear D. The CDR3 runs 13 residues. The germline V and J ends were trimmed by 1 base and 2 bases, with 3 bases remaining between them. CDR1 is MNHEY, CDR2 SVGEGT, per germline.

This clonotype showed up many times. The CDR3 DNA reads TGTGCCAGCAGCTTGTTGGACGGAAGTTCGGCCGAGCAGTTCTTC. Translated: CASSLLDGSSAEQFF. This chain links TRBV5-6 with TRBJ2-1; D is unresolved. Germline assignment: CDR1 SGHDT and CDR2 YYEEEE. This CDR3 region has 15 residues. The V and J ends lost 1 base and 10 bases respectively, with 18 bases between them.

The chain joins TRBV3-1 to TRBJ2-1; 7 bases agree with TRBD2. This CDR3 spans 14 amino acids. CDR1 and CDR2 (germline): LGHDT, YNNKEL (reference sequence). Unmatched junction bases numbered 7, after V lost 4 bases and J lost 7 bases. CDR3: CASSPRGSLNEQFF. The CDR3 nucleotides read TGTGCCAGCAGCCCTCGCGGGAGTCTAAATGAGCAGTTCTTC.

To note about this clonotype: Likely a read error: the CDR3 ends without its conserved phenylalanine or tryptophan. CDR3 DNA: TGTGCCAGCACCCCCGTTGGGGGGGAGACCCAGTACCTC. Its protein product is CASTPVGGETQYL. The chain joins TRBV5-4 to TRBJ2-5; D is possibly TRBD2 (6 bases). V lost 6 bases to trimming and J lost 5 bases, with 14 bases between them. This CDR3 comprises 13 residues. In germline, CDR1 is SGHNT, CDR2 YYREEE (reference sequence).

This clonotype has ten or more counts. The CDR3 loop reads CASSFPTWGGRSTTLPETQYF. CDR3 coding DNA: TGTGCCAGCAGCTTTCCCACTTGGGGCGGGAGGTCGACTACTCTCCCTGAGACCCAGTACTTC. V and J are TRBV7-2 and TRBJ2-5, with 8 bases lining up with TRBD2. The length of the CDR3 is 21 residues. Germline V gene lookup returns CDR1 SGHTA and CDR2 FQGNSA. V trimming: 3 bases; J trimming: 5 bases; junction bases outside the gene matches: 26.

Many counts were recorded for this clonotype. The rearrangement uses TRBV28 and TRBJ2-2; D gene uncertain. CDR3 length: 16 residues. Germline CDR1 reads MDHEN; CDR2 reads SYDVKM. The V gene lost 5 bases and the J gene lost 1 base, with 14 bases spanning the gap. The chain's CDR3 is CASSAVLRENTGELFF. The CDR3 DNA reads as TGTGCCAGCAGTGCCGTGTTGCGTGAGAACACCGGGGAGCTGTTTTTT.

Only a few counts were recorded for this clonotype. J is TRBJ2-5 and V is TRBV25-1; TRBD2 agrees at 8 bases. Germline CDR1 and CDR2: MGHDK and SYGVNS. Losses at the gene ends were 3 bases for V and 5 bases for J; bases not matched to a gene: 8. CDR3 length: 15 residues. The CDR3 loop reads CASSERKAGVETQYF. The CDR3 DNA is TGTGCCAGCAGTGAGCGGAAAGCGGGAGTCGAGACCCAGTACTTC.

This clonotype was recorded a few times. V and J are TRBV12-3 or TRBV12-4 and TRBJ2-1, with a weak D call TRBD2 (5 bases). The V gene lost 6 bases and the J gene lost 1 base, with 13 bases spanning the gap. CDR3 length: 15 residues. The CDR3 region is CASSFETGSYNEQFF. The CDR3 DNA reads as TGTGCCAGCAGCTTCGAGACGGGATCCTACAATGAGCAGTTCTTC.

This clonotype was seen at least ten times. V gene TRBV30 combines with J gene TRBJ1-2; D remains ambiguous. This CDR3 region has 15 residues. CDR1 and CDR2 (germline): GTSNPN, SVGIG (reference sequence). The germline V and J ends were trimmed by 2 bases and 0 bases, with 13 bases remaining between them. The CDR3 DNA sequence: TGTGCCTGGAGTCTGCCGGTTTCTACTAACTATGGCTACACCTTC. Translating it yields CAWSLPVSTNYGYTF. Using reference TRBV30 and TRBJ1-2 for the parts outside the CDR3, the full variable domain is SQTIHQWPATLVQPVGSPLSLECTVEGTSNPNLYWYRQAAGRGLQLLFYSVGIGQISSEVPQNLSASRPQDRQFILSSKKLLLSDSGFYLCAWSLPVSTNYGYTFGSGTRLTVV.

The CDR3, as DNA: TGTGCCAGCAGCCAAGACAGCACAGATACGCAGTATTTT. It codes for CASSQDSTDTQYF. The gene calls are TRBV3-1 and TRBJ2-3, with D unclear. V shed 0 bases and J shed 0 bases, with 1 base lying between them. CDR1 and CDR2 (germline): LGHDT, YNNKEL (reference sequence). The CDR3 has 13 residues.

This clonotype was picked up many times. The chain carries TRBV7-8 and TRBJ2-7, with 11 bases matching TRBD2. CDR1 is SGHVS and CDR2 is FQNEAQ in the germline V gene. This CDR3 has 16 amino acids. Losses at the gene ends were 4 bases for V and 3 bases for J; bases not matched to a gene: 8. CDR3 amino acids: CASSYSGRAGDYEQYF. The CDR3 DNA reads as TGTGCCAGCAGCTATAGCGGGAGGGCCGGAGACTACGAGCAGTACTTC.

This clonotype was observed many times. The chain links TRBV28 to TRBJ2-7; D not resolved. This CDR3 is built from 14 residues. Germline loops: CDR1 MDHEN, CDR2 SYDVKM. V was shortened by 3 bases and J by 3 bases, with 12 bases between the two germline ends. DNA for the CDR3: TGTGCCAGCAGTTTTTATCGGTTGGGCTACGAGCAGTACTTC. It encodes CASSFYRLGYEQYF.

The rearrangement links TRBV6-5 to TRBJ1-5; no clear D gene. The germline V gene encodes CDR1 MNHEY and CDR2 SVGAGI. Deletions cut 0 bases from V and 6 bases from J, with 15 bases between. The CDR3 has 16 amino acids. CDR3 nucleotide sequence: TGTGCCAGCAGTTACTCCCAGGCGAGCAAGGGTCAGCCCCAGCATTTT. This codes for CASSYSQASKGQPQHF.